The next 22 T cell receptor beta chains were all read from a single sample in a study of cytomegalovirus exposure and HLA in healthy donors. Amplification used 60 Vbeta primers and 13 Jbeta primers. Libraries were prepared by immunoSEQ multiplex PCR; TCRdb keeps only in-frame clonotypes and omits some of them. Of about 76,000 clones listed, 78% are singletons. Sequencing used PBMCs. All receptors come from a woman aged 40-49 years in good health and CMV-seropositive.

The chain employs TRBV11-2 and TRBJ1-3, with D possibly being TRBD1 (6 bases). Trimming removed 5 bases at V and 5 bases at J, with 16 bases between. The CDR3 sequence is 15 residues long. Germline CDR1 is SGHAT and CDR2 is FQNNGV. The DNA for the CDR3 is TGTGCCAGCAGCCCTGACAGGACCCTGCGAAACACCATATATTTT. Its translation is CASSPDRTLRNTIYF.

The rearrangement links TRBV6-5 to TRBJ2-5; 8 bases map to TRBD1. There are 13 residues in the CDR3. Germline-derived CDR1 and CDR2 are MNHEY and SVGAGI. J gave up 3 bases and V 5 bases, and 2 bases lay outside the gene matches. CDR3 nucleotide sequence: TGTGCCAGCAGTCGACAGGGGAAAGAGACCCAGTACTTC. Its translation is CASSRQGKETQYF.

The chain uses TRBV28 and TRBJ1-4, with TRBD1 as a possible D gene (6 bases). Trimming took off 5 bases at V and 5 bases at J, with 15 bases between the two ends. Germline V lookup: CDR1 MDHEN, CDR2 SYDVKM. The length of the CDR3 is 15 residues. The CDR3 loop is CASSPRVGGNEKLFF. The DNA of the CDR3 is TGTGCCAGCAGTCCCAGGGTAGGGGGAAATGAAAAACTGTTTTTT.

The CDR3 region is CASSFLRGGGHSNQPQHF. DNA for the CDR3: TGTGCCAGCAGCTTCCTCCGCGGGGGGGGGCATAGCAATCAGCCCCAGCATTTT. The chain couples TRBV7-7 to TRBJ1-5; TRBD1 might be the D (6 bases). The V end was cut by 3 bases, the J end by 0 bases, with 18 bases between. CDR1 SSHAT and CDR2 FNYEAQ come from the germline V gene (reference sequence). The CDR3 extends over 18 amino acids. Combining the CDR3 with reference TRBV7-7 and TRBJ1-5 gives the whole variable domain GAGVSQSPRYKVTKRGQDVTLRCDPISSHATLYWYQQALGQGPEFLTYFNYEAQPDKSGLPSDRFSAERPEGSISTLTIQRTEQRDSAMYRCASSFLRGGGHSNQPQHFGDGTRLSIL.

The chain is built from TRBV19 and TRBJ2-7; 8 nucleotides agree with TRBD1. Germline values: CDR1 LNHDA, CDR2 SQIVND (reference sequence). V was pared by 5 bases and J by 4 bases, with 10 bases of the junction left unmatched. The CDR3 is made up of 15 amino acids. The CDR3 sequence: CASSVTGTGTYEQYF. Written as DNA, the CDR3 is TGTGCCAGTAGTGTTACCGGGACAGGCACATACGAGCAGTACTTC.

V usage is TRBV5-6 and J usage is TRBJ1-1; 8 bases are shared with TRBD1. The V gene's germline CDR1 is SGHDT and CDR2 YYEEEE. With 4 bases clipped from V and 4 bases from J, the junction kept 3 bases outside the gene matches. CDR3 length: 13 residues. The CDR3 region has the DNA TGTGCCAGCAGCCAGGGGGCGTTCACTGAAGCTTTCTTT. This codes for CASSQGAFTEAFF.

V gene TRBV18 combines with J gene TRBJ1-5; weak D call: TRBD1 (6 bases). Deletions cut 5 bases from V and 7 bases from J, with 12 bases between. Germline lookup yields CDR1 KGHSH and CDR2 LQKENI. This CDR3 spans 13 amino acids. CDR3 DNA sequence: TGTGCCAGCTCAAAGGGGGGGGGCCAGCCCCAGCATTTT. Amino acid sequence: CASSKGGGQPQHF.

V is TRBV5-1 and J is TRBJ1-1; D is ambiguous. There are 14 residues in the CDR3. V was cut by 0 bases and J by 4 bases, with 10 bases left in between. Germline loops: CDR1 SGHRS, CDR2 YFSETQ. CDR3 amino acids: CASSLEPTSTEAFF. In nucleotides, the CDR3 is TGCGCCAGCAGCTTGGAGCCAACCTCCACTGAAGCTTTCTTT.

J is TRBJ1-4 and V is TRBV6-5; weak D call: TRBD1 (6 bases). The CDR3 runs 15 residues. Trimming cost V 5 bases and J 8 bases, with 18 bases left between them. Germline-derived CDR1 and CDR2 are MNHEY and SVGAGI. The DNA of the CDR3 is TGTGCCAGCAGTCCATCGACAGGCTGGGGGGAAAAACTGTTTTTT. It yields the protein CASSPSTGWGEKLFF.

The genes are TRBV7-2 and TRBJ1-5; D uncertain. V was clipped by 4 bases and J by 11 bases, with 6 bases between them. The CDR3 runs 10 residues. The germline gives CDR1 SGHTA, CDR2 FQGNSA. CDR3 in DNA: TGTGCCAGCAGCTCGTCGGCCCAGCATTTT. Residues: CASSSSAQHF.

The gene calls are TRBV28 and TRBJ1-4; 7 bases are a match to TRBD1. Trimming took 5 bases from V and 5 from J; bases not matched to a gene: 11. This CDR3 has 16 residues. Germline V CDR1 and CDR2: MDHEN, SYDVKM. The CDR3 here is CASSPGLTGENEKLFF. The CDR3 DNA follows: TGTGCCAGCAGTCCGGGTCTTACAGGGGAGAATGAAAAACTGTTTTTT.

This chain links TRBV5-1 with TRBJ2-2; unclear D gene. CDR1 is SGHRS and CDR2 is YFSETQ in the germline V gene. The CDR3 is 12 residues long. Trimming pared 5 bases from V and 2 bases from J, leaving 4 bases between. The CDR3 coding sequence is TGCGCCAGCAGTCTTAACACCGGGGAGCTGTTTTTT. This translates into CASSLNTGELFF.

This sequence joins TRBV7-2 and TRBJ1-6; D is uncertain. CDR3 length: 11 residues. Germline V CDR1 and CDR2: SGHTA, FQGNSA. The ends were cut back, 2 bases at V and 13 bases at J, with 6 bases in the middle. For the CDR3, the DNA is TGTGCCAGCAGCTTAACGGGGCCCCTCCACTTT. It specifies CASSLTGPLHF.

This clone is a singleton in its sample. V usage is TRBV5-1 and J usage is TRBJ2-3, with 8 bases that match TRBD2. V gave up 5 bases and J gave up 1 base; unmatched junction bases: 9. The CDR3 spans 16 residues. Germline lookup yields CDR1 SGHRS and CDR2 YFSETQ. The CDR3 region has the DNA TGCGCCAGCAGTCGAAACACGGGACTAGGCACAGATACGCAGTATTTT. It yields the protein CASSRNTGLGTDTQYF.

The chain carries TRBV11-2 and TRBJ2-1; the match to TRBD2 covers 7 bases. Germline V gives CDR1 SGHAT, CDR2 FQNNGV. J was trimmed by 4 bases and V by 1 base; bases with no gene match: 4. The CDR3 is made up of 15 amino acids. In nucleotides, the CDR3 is TGTGCCAGCAGCTTAGGCGCGGGGGAGTACAATGAGCAGTTCTTC. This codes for CASSLGAGEYNEQFF.

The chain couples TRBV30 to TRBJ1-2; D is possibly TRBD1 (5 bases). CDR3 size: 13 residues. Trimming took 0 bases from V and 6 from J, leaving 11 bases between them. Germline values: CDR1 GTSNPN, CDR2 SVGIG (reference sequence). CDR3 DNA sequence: TGTGCCTGGAGTGTACGTCCGGACAATGGCTACACCTTC. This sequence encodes CAWSVRPDNGYTF.

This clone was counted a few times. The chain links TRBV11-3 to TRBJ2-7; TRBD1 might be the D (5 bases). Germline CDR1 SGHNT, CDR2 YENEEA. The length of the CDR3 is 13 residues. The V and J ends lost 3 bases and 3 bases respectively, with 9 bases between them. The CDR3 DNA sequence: TGTGCCAGCAGCTTCGGTGACAGCTACGAGCAGTACTTC. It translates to CASSFGDSYEQYF.

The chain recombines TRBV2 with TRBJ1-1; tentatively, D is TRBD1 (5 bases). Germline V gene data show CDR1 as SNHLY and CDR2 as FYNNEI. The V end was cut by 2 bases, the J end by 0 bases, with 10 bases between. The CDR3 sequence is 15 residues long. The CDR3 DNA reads TGTGCCAGCAGTGAAAGACAGACCTTGAACACTGAAGCTTTCTTT. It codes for CASSERQTLNTEAFF.

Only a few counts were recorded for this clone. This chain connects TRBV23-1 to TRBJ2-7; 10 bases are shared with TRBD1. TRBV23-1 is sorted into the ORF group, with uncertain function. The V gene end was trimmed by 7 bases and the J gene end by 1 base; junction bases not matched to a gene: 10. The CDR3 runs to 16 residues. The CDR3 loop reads CASKGGTGVRSYEQYF. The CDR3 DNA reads TGCGCCAGCAAAGGGGGGACAGGGGTTCGGTCCTACGAGCAGTACTTC.

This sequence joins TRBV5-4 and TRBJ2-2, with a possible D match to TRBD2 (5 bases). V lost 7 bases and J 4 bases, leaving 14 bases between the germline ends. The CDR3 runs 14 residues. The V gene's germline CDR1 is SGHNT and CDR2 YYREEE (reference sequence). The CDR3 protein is CASRAAPGTGELFF. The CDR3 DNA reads TGTGCCAGCCGAGCGGCCCCGGGCACCGGGGAGCTGTTTTTT. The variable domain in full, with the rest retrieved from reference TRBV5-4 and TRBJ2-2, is ETGVTQSPTHLIKTRGQQVTLRCSSQSGHNTVSWYQQALGQGPQFIFQYYREEENGRGNFPPRFSGLQFPNYSSELNVNALELDDSALYLCASRAAPGTGELFFGEGSRLTVL.

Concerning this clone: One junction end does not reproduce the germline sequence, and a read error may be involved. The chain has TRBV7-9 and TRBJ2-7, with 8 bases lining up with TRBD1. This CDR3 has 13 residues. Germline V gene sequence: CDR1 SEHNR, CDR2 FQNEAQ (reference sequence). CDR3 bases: TGTTCCAGCAGCCAAACCCAGGGGGCCGAGCAGTACTTC. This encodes CSSSQTQGAEQYF.

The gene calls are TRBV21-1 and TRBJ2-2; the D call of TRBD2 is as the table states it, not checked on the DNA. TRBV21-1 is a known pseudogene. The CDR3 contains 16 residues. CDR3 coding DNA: TGTGCCAGCAGCGAAGCATCCCCGCGGGGCACCGGGGAGCTGTTTTTT. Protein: CASSEASPRGTGELFF.